A single sample gave rise to the 30 T cell receptor beta chains below, sequenced in a study of blood T cell repertoires in COVID-19 (dated by TCRdb to the early 2020s). Library creation used the immunoSEQ multiplex PCR assay. Held by TCRdb, this immuneACCESS table contains in-frame sequences only and omits some clones. Under half of the omission traces to an unresolved V gene where checked; the cause of the rest is unknown. For this sample there are around 260,000 clones; roughly nine tenths appear just once. Roughly 9.8% of the sample rests with the top ten. Sequencing was done on a sample of peripheral blood. Source of these receptors: a middle-aged man who had recovered from COVID-19.

The J gene is TRBJ2-1, the V gene TRBV4-1; D gene uncertain. V was shortened by 1 base and J by 2 bases, with 12 bases between the two germline ends. This CDR3 is built from 16 residues. Germline V gene lookup returns CDR1 MGHRA and CDR2 YSYEKL. The chain's CDR3 is CASSQGSLYPYNEQFF. The CDR3 DNA is TGCGCCAGCAGCCAAGGAAGCCTTTACCCCTACAATGAGCAGTTCTTC.

This chain joins TRBV10-3 and TRBJ1-2; 8 positions agree with TRBD1. Losses at the gene ends were 7 bases for V and 4 bases for J; bases not matched to a gene: 14. Per the germline V gene, CDR1 is ENHRY and CDR2 is SYGVKD. This CDR3 is built from 16 residues. CDR3 residues: CAINRDRRSLSYGYTF. The CDR3 region has the DNA TGTGCCATCAATCGGGACAGGCGGTCACTTTCCTATGGCTACACCTTC.

V is TRBV4-1 and J is TRBJ2-1; 8 nucleotides agree with TRBD2. Germline V lookup: CDR1 MGHRA, CDR2 YSYEKL. The CDR3 runs to 15 residues. The junction had 6 bases not matched to a gene; V was cut back by 2 bases and J by 6 bases. The CDR3 DNA is TGCGCCAGCAGCCAATCGCCCGGGACTAGCAATGAGCAGTTCTTC. As protein: CASSQSPGTSNEQFF.

This rearrangement joins TRBV9 to TRBJ2-5; D gene uncertain. V lost 0 bases to trimming and J lost 5 bases, with 14 bases between them. Germline V gene data show CDR1 as SGDLS and CDR2 as YYNGEE. The CDR3 sequence is 15 residues long. The CDR3 loop is CASSVGLVDRETQYF. CDR3 bases: TGTGCCAGCAGCGTAGGGCTAGTCGATCGGGAGACCCAGTACTTC.

The chain recombines TRBV2 with TRBJ2-5; a possible D gene is TRBD1 (5 bases). The CDR3 contains 10 residues. CDR1 is SNHLY and CDR2 is FYNNEI in the germline V gene. Trimming took 4 bases from V and 13 from J, leaving 10 bases between them. The CDR3: CASSGVGLYF. Here the CDR3 DNA reads TGTGCCAGCAGTGGGGTGGGGCTGTACTTC. Full variable domain (rest looked up from reference TRBV2 and TRBJ2-5): EPEVTQTPSHQVTQMGQEVILRCVPISNHLYFYWYRQILGQKVEFLVSFYNNEISEKSEIFDDQFSVERPDGSNFTLKIRSTKLEDSAMYFCASSGVGLYFGPGTRLLVL.

The genes are TRBV5-6 and TRBJ2-7; maybe TRBD2 (5 bases). V was pared by 4 bases and J by 6 bases, with 20 bases between. Germline V gene data show CDR1 as SGHDT and CDR2 as YYEEEE. The length of the CDR3 is 15 residues. The CDR3 DNA sequence: TGTGCCAGCAGCCCAAGACTTACTAGTGCCCGCGAGCAGTACTTC. It encodes CASSPRLTSAREQYF. Full variable domain (outside the CDR3, taken from reference TRBV5-6 and TRBJ2-7): DAGVTQSPTHLIKTRGQQVTLRCSPKSGHDTVSWYQQALGQGPQFIFQYYEEEERQRGNFPDRFSGHQFPNYSSELNVNALLLGDSALYLCASSPRLTSAREQYFGPGTRLTVT.

The chain recombines TRBV27 with TRBJ2-5, with D maybe TRBD1 (5 bases). Germline V gene lookup returns CDR1 MNHEY and CDR2 SMNVEV (reference sequence). V lost 3 bases and J 6 bases, leaving 11 bases between the germline ends. The CDR3 contains 13 residues. CDR3 sequence reads: CASSFKGKKTQYF. DNA of the CDR3: TGTGCCAGCAGTTTCAAGGGGAAGAAGACCCAGTACTTC.

This chain joins TRBV29-1 and TRBJ1-2; D gene ambiguous. V gave up 1 base and J gave up 8 bases, with 5 bases separating them. This CDR3 is built from 10 residues. Germline-derived CDR1 and CDR2 are SQVTM and ANQGSEA. CDR3 sequence: CSVEVQGYTF. Written as DNA, the CDR3 is TGCAGCGTTGAAGTACAAGGCTACACCTTC.

V usage is TRBV9 and J usage is TRBJ2-1, with D possibly being TRBD2 (6 bases). The CDR3 totals 12 residues. The V and J ends lost 4 bases and 15 bases respectively, with 17 bases between them. Germline V gene lookup returns CDR1 SGDLS and CDR2 YYNGEE. The CDR3 spells CASSPSGGYLFF. The CDR3 DNA is TGTGCCAGCAGCCCGAGCGGAGGGTATCTGTTCTTC.

CDR3 amino acids: CASSQELALSYEQYF. CDR3 coding DNA: TGCGCCAGCAGCCAAGAACTAGCGCTCTCCTACGAGCAGTACTTC. The chain uses TRBV4-3 and TRBJ2-7; TRBD2 matches 7 bases. Germline values: CDR1 LGHNA, CDR2 YSLEER. The CDR3 is 15 amino acids. V lost 0 bases to trimming and J lost 0 bases; unmatched junction nucleotides: 2.

The V call is TRBV7-8, the J call TRBJ2-7; no reliable D call. This CDR3 is built from 14 residues. V was cut by 1 base and J by 3 bases, with 10 bases left in between. Per the germline V gene, CDR1 is SGHVS and CDR2 is FQNEAQ. The CDR3 sequence: CASSLGLSGYEQYF. CDR3 nucleotides: TGTGCCAGCAGCTTAGGCCTATCCGGCTACGAGCAGTACTTC.

This chain uses TRBV2 with TRBJ2-3; a weak D match, TRBD2 (6 bases). The V end was cut by 3 bases, the J end by 1 base, with 11 bases between. Germline CDR1 SNHLY, CDR2 FYNNEI. The length of the CDR3 is 15 residues. In DNA, the CDR3 is TGTGCCAGCAGTGAGGGCGGGGAACGCACAGATACGCAGTATTTT. Protein product: CASSEGGERTDTQYF.

The gene calls are TRBV20-1 and TRBJ1-2, with a tentative D call TRBD1 (5 bases). This CDR3 is built from 13 residues. V lost 3 bases and J 2 bases, leaving 10 bases between the germline ends. The V gene's germline CDR1 is DFQATT and CDR2 SNEGSKA (reference sequence). Here the CDR3 reads CSASQAGNYGYTF. Written as DNA, the CDR3 is TGCAGTGCTAGTCAGGCAGGGAACTATGGCTACACCTTC.

This sequence joins TRBV19 and TRBJ1-2; 9 bases line up with TRBD1. This CDR3 spans 14 amino acids. CDR1 LNHDA and CDR2 SQIVND come from the germline V gene (reference sequence). The J segment lost 6 bases and the V segment lost 4 bases, leaving 6 bases of the junction unmatched. Here the CDR3 reads CASSTTGTGNGYTF. The DNA for the CDR3 is TGTGCCAGTAGTACGACCGGGACAGGGAATGGCTACACCTTC.

The chain is built from TRBV5-1 and TRBJ2-2; 12 nucleotides agree with TRBD2. V dropped 3 bases and J dropped 4; count of bases not matched to a gene: 1. This CDR3 is built from 15 residues. The V gene's germline CDR1 is SGHRS and CDR2 YFSETQ. CDR3 protein: CASSWGLAGTGELFF. DNA for the CDR3: TGCGCCAGCAGCTGGGGACTAGCGGGCACCGGGGAGCTGTTTTTT.

The genes are TRBV7-6 and TRBJ2-3; possibly TRBD1 for D (7 bases). CDR1 SGHVS and CDR2 FNYEAQ come from the germline V gene. This CDR3 has 15 residues. V was cut by 4 bases and J by 2 bases, with 13 bases left in between. As DNA, the CDR3 is TGTGCCAGCAGCTGGAGGGACAGCCTCACAGATACGCAGTATTTT. Protein product: CASSWRDSLTDTQYF. The whole variable domain, remainder taken from reference TRBV7-6 and TRBJ2-3, is GAGVSQSPRYKVTKRGQDVALRCDPISGHVSLYWYRQALGQGPEFLTYFNYEAQQDKSGLPNDRFSAERPEGSISTLTIQRTEQRDSAMYRCASSWRDSLTDTQYFGPGTRLTVL.

The rearrangement links TRBV2 to TRBJ2-4, with 7 bases matching TRBD2. The CDR3 sequence is 14 residues long. V dropped 1 base and J dropped 9; count of bases not matched to a gene: 6. Germline V gives CDR1 SNHLY, CDR2 FYNNEI. CDR3 nucleotides: TGTGCCAGCAGTGAAGGGCGGCCGGGGGGCATTCAGTACTTC. Translation: CASSEGRPGGIQYF.

This rearrangement joins TRBV5-1 to TRBJ2-1; 13 nucleotides align to TRBD2. Germline V CDR1 and CDR2: SGHRS, YFSETQ. V trimming: 3 bases; J trimming: 9 bases; junction bases outside the gene matches: 9. The CDR3 has 16 amino acids. The CDR3 sequence: CASSSGLAGALGEQFF. In DNA, the CDR3 is TGCGCCAGCAGCTCCGGACTAGCGGGAGCCCTAGGTGAGCAGTTCTTC.

V and J are TRBV4-3 and TRBJ2-1; weak D call: TRBD2 (5 bases). Germline V CDR1 and CDR2: LGHNA, YSLEER. This CDR3 comprises 15 residues. V was shortened by 1 base and J by 5 bases, with 12 bases between the two germline ends. The chain's CDR3 is CASSQARLSNNEQFF. In nucleotides, the CDR3 is TGCGCCAGCAGCCAAGCTAGACTAAGTAACAATGAGCAGTTCTTC.

The J gene is TRBJ2-7, the V gene TRBV11-2; 11 bases line up with TRBD2. The CDR3 loop spans 16 amino acids. The germline V gene encodes CDR1 SGHAT and CDR2 FQNNGV. With 5 bases clipped from V and 4 bases from J, the junction kept 10 bases outside the gene matches. CDR3 protein: CASSHQGTSGRYEQYF. In DNA form, the CDR3 reads TGTGCCAGCAGCCACCAGGGAACTAGCGGGAGATACGAGCAGTACTTC.

In this sample, this clone turned up a few times. The chain uses TRBV19 and TRBJ1-4; 7 positions match TRBD1. The V gene's germline CDR1 is LNHDA and CDR2 SQIVND (reference sequence). V shed 5 bases, J shed 8 bases, and the junction held 11 bases outside the gene matches. CDR3 length: 15 residues. Written as DNA, the CDR3 is TGTGCCAGTAGTGCATACAGGGGTAGGGAGGAAAAACTGTTTTTT. It is translated as CASSAYRGREEKLFF.

The rearrangement joins TRBV29-1 to TRBJ1-2; D is unresolved. Germline assignment: CDR1 SQVTM and CDR2 ANQGSEA. With 5 bases removed from V and 8 bases from J, the gap between germline ends came to 12 bases. The CDR3 has 11 amino acids. The DNA of the CDR3 is TGCAGCGTTATCGCCCGCCTAGGCTACACCTTC. Its protein is CSVIARLGYTF.

The chain links TRBV3-1 (or the pseudogene TRBV3-2) to TRBJ2-7; 8 bases match TRBD2. The V and J ends lost 4 bases and 5 bases, in that order; junction bases with no gene match: 7. This CDR3 is 14 amino acids long. The germline V gene has CDR1 LGHDT and CDR2 YNNKEL (reference sequence). CDR3 nucleotides: TGTGCCAGCAGCCCCTCTGGGCGGGAGGACGAGCAGTACTTC. It codes for CASSPSGREDEQYF.

This clone was seen repeatedly, ten times or more. The V gene is TRBV12-3 or TRBV12-4, the J gene TRBJ1-4, with 7 bases identical to TRBD1. After removal of 7 bases from V and 7 bases from J, the junction contained 6 bases not matched to a gene. CDR3 length: 13 residues. DNA of the CDR3: TGTGCCAGCATGGAGGGGGCTGGTGAAAAACTGTTTTTT. Its protein product is CASMEGAGEKLFF.

This chain connects TRBV29-1 to TRBJ2-1, with 8 positions matching TRBD1. V was clipped by 7 bases and J by 8 bases; unmatched bases: 7. The V gene's germline CDR1 is SQVTM and CDR2 ANQGSEA. This CDR3 has 12 residues. The CDR3 loop reads CSAKDRVYEQFF. DNA for the CDR3: TGCAGCGCCAAGGACAGGGTATATGAGCAGTTCTTC.

A few counts support this clone. The rearrangement uses TRBV5-6 and TRBJ1-1; 7 nucleotides match TRBD1. Germline trimming cut 2 bases from V and 5 bases from J; bases unmatched to any gene: 18. There are 18 residues in the CDR3. From germline, CDR1 is SGHDT and CDR2 YYEEEE. In DNA form, the CDR3 reads TGTGCCAGCAGCTTCAGGGCCGGGACAGCGGCACGAACGACTGAAGCTTTCTTT. Translation gives CASSFRAGTAARTTEAFF.

This clone was seen many times. The genes are TRBV29-1 and TRBJ2-3; 8 bases line up with TRBD1. Germline CDR1 SQVTM, CDR2 ANQGSEA. J gave up 0 bases and V 4 bases, and 9 bases lay outside the gene matches. This CDR3 is 16 amino acids long. The CDR3 coding sequence is TGCAGCGTTGGGAAAGGGACAGGAGGTAGCACAGATACGCAGTATTTT. Its protein product is CSVGKGTGGSTDTQYF.

This clone was seen a single time. CDR3 in amino acids: CAWNRDTYNEQFF. In DNA, the CDR3 is TGTGCCTGGAACAGGGACACCTACAATGAGCAGTTCTTC. This rearrangement joins TRBV30 to TRBJ2-1, with a tentative D call TRBD1 (6 bases). The CDR3 runs 13 residues. The germline V and J ends were trimmed by 4 bases and 2 bases, with 9 bases remaining between them. Germline-derived CDR1 and CDR2 are GTSNPN and SVGIG (reference sequence).

The genes are TRBV27 and TRBJ2-5; D is unclear. The V end was cut by 0 bases, the J end by 3 bases, with 17 bases between. The CDR3 is made up of 17 amino acids. Per the germline V gene, CDR1 is MNHEY and CDR2 is SMNVEV (reference sequence). The CDR3 loop is CASSLSSTQLAKETQYF. In DNA form, the CDR3 reads TGTGCCAGCAGTTTATCATCGACACAACTTGCGAAAGAGACCCAGTACTTC.

This chain links TRBV18 with TRBJ2-3; TRBD2 aligns across 9 bases. CDR1 and CDR2 (germline): KGHSH, LQKENI. V was clipped by 6 bases and J by 0 bases; unmatched bases: 13. The CDR3 is 18 amino acids. CDR3 sequence (DNA): TGTGCCAGCTCCCCAGCCACTAGCGGGTCAACTAGCACAGATACGCAGTATTTT. Its protein product is CASSPATSGSTSTDTQYF.